What follows are 4 T cell receptor beta chains derived from one specimen sequenced in a study of blood T cells in healthy people across ages. The authors ran a second PCR of roughly 6 to 11 cycles using a sample-barcoded 5' primer and a J-beta primer mix. A single record per CDR3 protein comes from TCRdb applying MiXCR to the 5' RACE reads. The sample contains fewer than 800,000 distinct CDR3 sequences, roughly 21% of which appear only once. Sequencing was performed on blood. These receptors were collected from a man between 65 and 85 years old in good health.

This clonotype was detected only a few times. The genes are TRBV4-1 and TRBJ2-7; 9 bases fit TRBD2. Germline CDR1 and CDR2: MGHRA and YSYEKL. V lost 11 bases, J lost 2 bases, and 19 bases stayed unmatched. CDR3 length equals 17 residues. The CDR3 DNA sequence: TGCGCCGGCAACCAACCTCAGGGGCTAGCGGGAACCTACGAGCAGTACTTC. Translation gives CAGNQPQGLAGTYEQYF.

This clonotype turned up a few times. The chain combines TRBV6-5 with TRBJ2-7; a possible D gene is TRBD1 (6 bases). This CDR3 spans 14 amino acids. Trimming took off 0 bases at V and 3 bases at J, with 9 bases between the two ends. In germline, CDR1 is MNHEY, CDR2 SVGAGI. The CDR3, as DNA: TGTGCCAGCAGTTACTCTGACAGGAACTACGAGCAGTACTTC. Translating gives CASSYSDRNYEQYF.

This clonotype has just a few counts. The chain joins TRBV12-3 or TRBV12-4 to TRBJ2-4, with 11 nucleotides matching TRBD2. This CDR3 is 20 amino acids long. The V segment lost 4 bases and the J segment 1 base; nucleotides outside the gene matches: 15. The CDR3: CASSYPQLAGVRGAKNIQYF. The CDR3 DNA is TGTGCCAGCAGTTACCCTCAACTAGCGGGAGTAAGAGGGGCCAAAAACATTCAGTACTTC.

The chain uses TRBV15 and TRBJ2-7; no reliable D call. Trimming took off 2 bases at V and 4 bases at J, with 9 bases between the two ends. CDR3 length: 13 amino acids. From germline, CDR1 is LNHNV and CDR2 YYDKDF (reference sequence). The CDR3 loop is CATSRHSEYEQYF. The CDR3 region has the DNA TGTGCCACCAGCAGACATTCGGAGTACGAGCAGTACTTC.